This TCR beta chain was identified in a study of cytomegalovirus exposure and HLA in healthy donors. This PCR relied on a set of 60 Vbeta primers and 13 Jbeta primers. Here immunoSEQ multiplex PCR was the method, and the copy in TCRdb shows in-frame clones only, minus some. The sample has under 110,000 clones, around four fifths seen once; the top ten hold around 4.4%. In germline, CDR1 is MNHEY, CDR2 SMNVEV (reference sequence). The CDR3 has 13 amino acids. V was cut by 0 bases and J by 7 bases, with 9 bases left in between. Material: PBMCs. The chain links TRBV27 to TRBJ1-2; possibly TRBD1 for D (6 bases). This TCR derives from a man aged 35 to 55 in good health and CMV-seronegative. The CDR3 is CASSLSRGVGYTF. The CDR3 bases are TGTGCCAGCAGTTTATCCAGGGGTGTTGGCTACACCTTC.